A single sample gave rise to the 27 T cell receptor beta chains below, sequenced in a study of T cell responses to AZD1222 COVID-19 vaccine. Assay used: immunoSEQ multiplex PCR; TCRdb lists only in-frame clones, some missing. The profile shows 130,000 or so clones, 84% of them singletons. This sample comprised peripheral blood, obtained 28 days after the second AZD1222 dose. Source of these receptors: an adult who received the AZD1222 COVID-19 vaccine.

V and J are TRBV5-4 and TRBJ2-1; D gene uncertain. Germline loops: CDR1 SGHNT, CDR2 YYREEE (reference sequence). Trimming took 4 bases from V and 4 from J, leaving 9 bases between them. The CDR3 spans 13 residues. CDR3 loop: CASSETLYNEQFF. The CDR3 DNA is TGTGCCAGCAGCGAGACACTATACAATGAGCAGTTCTTC.

The CDR3 DNA reads TGTGCCAGCAGCTTCCGTCCGGGGATCGAAGAGACCCAGTACTTC. This translates into CASSFRPGIEETQYF. The rearrangement links TRBV7-2 to TRBJ2-5; D is possibly TRBD2 (5 bases). V shed 3 bases and J shed 3 bases, with 14 bases lying between them. Germline CDR1 and CDR2: SGHTA and FQGNSA. The CDR3 is 15 amino acids.

The chain employs TRBV3-1 (or the pseudogene TRBV3-2) and TRBJ1-2; 7 nucleotides line up with TRBD1. V lost 3 bases and J lost 4; bases outside the gene matches: 11. This CDR3 contains 16 residues. Germline CDR1 LGHDT, CDR2 YNNKEL (reference sequence). CDR3 bases: TGTGCCAGCAGCCAGGCTGGATGGGACAGACCCTATGGCTACACCTTC. Translating gives CASSQAGWDRPYGYTF.

The J gene is TRBJ2-5, the V gene TRBV5-8, with a weak D call TRBD1 (6 bases). Per the germline V gene, CDR1 is SGHTS and CDR2 is YDEGEE. This CDR3 has 13 residues. V was trimmed by 5 bases and J by 2 bases, leaving 10 bases between them. CDR3 nucleotide sequence: TGTGCCAGCAGAATTGGACAGCAAGAGACCCAGTACTTC. Amino acids: CASRIGQQETQYF.

The V gene is TRBV6-5, the J gene TRBJ1-4, with D possibly matching TRBD1 (5 bases). This CDR3 has 13 amino acids. The V gene's germline CDR1 is MNHEY and CDR2 SVGAGI. The V gene lost 6 bases and the J gene lost 7 bases, with 12 bases spanning the gap. DNA of the CDR3: TGTGCCAGCAGCCGAGGGGAGATTGAAAAACTGTTTTTT. Translating it yields CASSRGEIEKLFF.

The gene calls are TRBV7-9 and TRBJ1-2; D unclear. The CDR3 is made up of 12 amino acids. Germline V gene data show CDR1 as SEHNR and CDR2 as FQNEAQ (reference sequence). V was pared by 6 bases and J by 7 bases, with 12 bases between. CDR3: CASRGTPPGYTF. The CDR3 region has the DNA TGTGCCAGCAGGGGTACCCCACCTGGCTACACCTTC. Using reference TRBV7-9 and TRBJ1-2 for the parts outside the CDR3, the full variable domain is DTGVSQNPRHKITKRGQNVTFRCDPISEHNRLYWYRQTLGQGPEFLTYFQNEAQLEKSRLLSDRFSAERPKGSFSTLEIQRTEQGDSAMYLCASRGTPPGYTFGSGTRLTVV.

The chain uses TRBV30 and TRBJ1-1; D ambiguous. Germline-derived CDR1 and CDR2 are GTSNPN and SVGIG (reference sequence). Trimming shortened V by 0 bases and J by 1 base, and 6 bases separated the two germline ends. CDR3 length: 13 amino acids. The CDR3 region has the DNA TGTGCCTGGAGTGTAGGTACGAACACTGAAGCTTTCTTT. Its protein product is CAWSVGTNTEAFF.

This rearrangement joins TRBV5-8 to TRBJ1-1; TRBD1 is a possible D gene (6 bases). V lost 4 bases, J lost 8 bases, and 15 bases lay in between. Germline V gives CDR1 SGHTS, CDR2 YDEGEE. There are 13 residues in the CDR3. The CDR3 DNA follows: TGTGCCAGCAGCCACTCCTCCGGGACAGAAGCTTTCTTT. Its translation: CASSHSSGTEAFF.

This clone has just one count. The same CDR3 also results from other DNA sequences found in this sample. This chain connects TRBV6-5 to TRBJ1-1; D is unresolved. This CDR3 is built from 13 residues. Germline values: CDR1 MNHEY, CDR2 SVGAGI. V was pared by 3 bases and J by 5 bases, with 10 bases between. CDR3 loop: CASSYSRGTEAFF. The CDR3 DNA sequence: TGTGCCAGCAGTTATTCCCGGGGTACTGAAGCTTTCTTT.

This sequence joins TRBV15 and TRBJ1-5; D gene uncertain. The CDR3 consists of 12 residues. Trimming shortened V by 6 bases and J by 4 bases, and 7 bases separated the two germline ends. Looked up from germline, CDR1 is LNHNV and CDR2 is YYDKDF (reference sequence). CDR3 nucleotide sequence: TGTGCCACCAGTGATGGGAATCAGCCCCAGCATTTT. It yields the protein CATSDGNQPQHF.

The chain uses TRBV6-1 and TRBJ2-5; 8 bases align to TRBD1. CDR1 MNHNS and CDR2 SASEGT come from the germline V gene. The CDR3 runs to 14 residues. Germline trimming cut 2 bases from V and 3 bases from J; bases unmatched to any gene: 2. The CDR3, as DNA: TGTGCCAGCAGTGAAAGGACAGGGAAAGAGACCCAGTACTTC. Amino acids: CASSERTGKETQYF.

The rearrangement links TRBV7-8 to TRBJ2-5; D is undetermined. Trimming left V 4 bases short and J 7 bases short, with 13 bases between. Germline V gives CDR1 SGHVS, CDR2 FQNEAQ. This CDR3 region has 13 residues. The CDR3 loop reads CASSYDPAGTQYF. CDR3 DNA: TGTGCCAGCAGCTACGACCCCGCTGGGACCCAGTACTTC.

This sequence joins TRBV28 and TRBJ1-2, with D possibly being TRBD1 (5 bases). CDR1 MDHEN and CDR2 SYDVKM come from the germline V gene. CDR3 size: 12 residues. V dropped 11 bases and J dropped 0 bases, with 10 bases sitting between them. CDR3 residues: CAVRQTNYGYTF. The CDR3 coding sequence is TGTGCCGTTCGACAGACTAACTATGGCTACACCTTC.

This chain connects TRBV18 to TRBJ2-1, with 11 bases lining up with TRBD2. CDR3 length: 15 residues. Germline V gene data show CDR1 as KGHSH and CDR2 as LQKENI. Germline trimming cut 6 bases from V and 5 bases from J; bases unmatched to any gene: 6. The CDR3 is CASSMTSGVNNEQFF. The CDR3 DNA reads as TGTGCCAGCTCCATGACTAGCGGGGTAAACAATGAGCAGTTCTTC.

V usage is TRBV12-3 or TRBV12-4 and J usage is TRBJ1-1; D is undetermined. Trimming took off 10 bases at V and 0 bases at J, with 9 bases between the two ends. The CDR3 has 12 residues. CDR3 sequence (DNA): TGTGCCATCTCGGACTTGAACACTGAAGCTTTCTTT. This gives the protein CAISDLNTEAFF.

This clone occurred a few times. The CDR3 loop reads CASSQEWGSGYTF. CDR3 DNA: TGTGCCAGCAGCCAAGAGTGGGGCAGTGGCTACACCTTC. The V and J genes are TRBV14 and TRBJ1-2; D might be TRBD1 (5 bases). Germline V gene lookup returns CDR1 SGHDN and CDR2 FVKESK. V shed 0 bases and J shed 7 bases, with 9 bases lying between them. CDR3 size: 13 residues.

The genes are TRBV4-3 and TRBJ1-5; no reliable D call. Trimming cost V 0 bases and J 3 bases, with 12 bases left between them. The V gene's germline CDR1 is LGHNA and CDR2 YSLEER. CDR3 length: 16 amino acids. The CDR3 bases are TGCGCCAGCAGCCAAGATCACCGGGCCCTCAATCAGCCCCAGCATTTT. Translating it yields CASSQDHRALNQPQHF.

V usage is TRBV29-1 and J usage is TRBJ1-4; D is uncertain. Germline V gene sequence: CDR1 SQVTM, CDR2 ANQGSEA. The CDR3 is made up of 13 amino acids. V shed 7 bases and J shed 1 base, with 10 bases lying between them. The CDR3 is CSGQSRTNEKLFF. CDR3 coding DNA: TGCAGCGGTCAATCCAGAACTAATGAAAAACTGTTTTTT.

The gene calls are TRBV5-6 and TRBJ1-1; D remains ambiguous. CDR3 length: 15 amino acids. V lost 1 base to trimming and J lost 6 bases, with 16 bases between them. CDR1 SGHDT and CDR2 YYEEEE come from the germline V gene. CDR3 sequence (DNA): TGTGCCAGCAGCTTGCCCGTCCATGAAACGGCTGAAGCTTTCTTT. Residues: CASSLPVHETAEAFF.

This chain connects TRBV6-6 to TRBJ1-2, with 7 bases identical to TRBD1. Germline V lookup: CDR1 MNHNY, CDR2 SVGAGI (reference sequence). The V gene end was trimmed by 6 bases and the J gene end by 4 bases; junction bases not matched to a gene: 8. The CDR3 is 14 amino acids. CDR3 amino acids: CASRAAGQIYGYTF. As DNA, the CDR3 is TGTGCCAGCAGAGCGGCGGGACAGATCTATGGCTACACCTTC.

The chain uses TRBV21-1 and TRBJ1-1; the D segment call TRBD1 is taken from the table without a DNA check. TRBV21-1 is deemed a pseudogene. CDR3 length: 17 residues. As DNA, the CDR3 is TGTGCCAGCAGCACGACGGATGGGACAGCCATGAACACTGAAGCTTTCTTT. This sequence encodes CASSTTDGTAMNTEAFF.

The gene calls are TRBV10-1 and TRBJ2-1; D is uncertain. From germline, CDR1 is WNHNN and CDR2 SYGVQD (reference sequence). The CDR3 contains 12 residues. V dropped 3 bases and J dropped 8 bases, with 8 bases sitting between them. The CDR3 is CASSESLYEQFF. The CDR3 DNA sequence: TGCGCCAGCAGTGAATCCCTATATGAGCAGTTCTTC.

The chain employs TRBV2 and TRBJ1-2; D not resolved. Trimming left V 3 bases short and J 7 bases short, with 9 bases between. CDR3 size: 12 residues. The germline CDR1 and CDR2 sequences are SNHLY and FYNNEI. CDR3 sequence: CASSESYAGYTF. The DNA for the CDR3 is TGTGCCAGCAGTGAGAGTTACGCTGGCTACACCTTC.

The gene calls are TRBV28 and TRBJ1-2; maybe TRBD1 (5 bases). With 3 bases removed from V and 0 bases from J, the gap between germline ends came to 8 bases. This CDR3 contains 14 residues. CDR1 is MDHEN and CDR2 is SYDVKM in the germline V gene. The CDR3 is CASSLGGANYGYTF. CDR3 nucleotide sequence: TGTGCCAGCAGTTTGGGAGGGGCTAACTATGGCTACACCTTC.

The chain combines TRBV20-1 with TRBJ2-7, with D possibly being TRBD2 (5 bases). The V gene lost 3 bases and the J gene lost 6 bases, with 21 bases spanning the gap. The CDR3 extends over 15 amino acids. The germline gives CDR1 DFQATT, CDR2 SNEGSKA (reference sequence). The CDR3 protein is CSASGYGVRVFEQYF. CDR3 DNA sequence: TGCAGTGCTAGTGGGTACGGGGTCCGAGTCTTCGAGCAGTACTTC.

The chain is built from TRBV6-1 and TRBJ1-3; no clear D gene. CDR1 MNHNS and CDR2 SASEGT come from the germline V gene. Trimming cost V 1 base and J 0 bases, with 10 bases left between them. The CDR3 has 16 residues. The CDR3 spells CASSEVGKYSGNTIYF. The CDR3 DNA sequence: TGTGCCAGCAGTGAAGTAGGGAAGTACTCTGGAAACACCATATATTTT.

The chain couples TRBV11-2 to TRBJ1-1, with D perhaps matching TRBD1 (5 bases). With 5 bases removed from V and 7 bases from J, the gap between germline ends came to 14 bases. Germline assignment: CDR1 SGHAT and CDR2 FQNNGV. CDR3 length: 13 amino acids. This CDR3 reads CASSPGALGEAFF. For the CDR3, the DNA is TGTGCCAGCAGCCCCGGGGCCCTCGGTGAAGCTTTCTTT.